This TCR beta chain was found in a study of cytomegalovirus exposure and HLA in healthy donors. Study-wide results and caveats: It was only CMV serostatus that was available as immune exposure information. Owing to their indistinguishability, certain V segments, notably TRBV6-2 and TRBV6-3, were excluded. It has been reported that TCR beta sequences accurately predicted the HLA-A and HLA-B alleles of most subjects.

Although they were nominally healthy when sampled, donors likely had unrecorded immune exposures. With respect to this clone: Antigen specificity is unknown.

PCR was performed using 60 Vbeta and 13 Jbeta primers. Assay: immunoSEQ multiplex PCR; the TCRdb copy retains only in-frame clones and omits some. The table lists around 150,000 clones, approximately 80% of them singletons. Germline values: CDR1 SQVTM, CDR2 ANQGSEA. The CDR3 is 14 amino acids. V dropped 4 bases and J dropped 1; count of bases not matched to a gene: 4. V is TRBV29-1 and J is TRBJ2-1; TRBD2 aligns across 7 bases. The clonotype originates from a woman in her thirties or forties in good health and CMV-seropositive. The sequenced material came from PBMCs. For the CDR3, the DNA is TGCAGCGTTGGGGGGGGGATTTCCTACAATGAGCAGTTCTTC. Translated: CSVGGGISYNEQFF.